The 32 T cell receptor beta chains below all came from one sample that was sequenced in a study of beta chain features in type 1 diabetes. TCRB transcripts that were expressed got sequenced, as all of the isolated RNA had been reverse transcribed. The table came from immunoSEQ multiplex PCR; TCRdb's copy has only in-frame clones and leaves some out. The repertoire holds some 150,000 clones, with about 9.1% as singletons. Sequenced: central memory CD4+ T cells from blood. The origin of the receptors is a woman between 40 and 55 years old in good health.

The V gene is TRBV5-5, the J gene TRBJ2-5; 8 bases align to TRBD2. CDR3 length equals 16 residues. Trimming removed 3 bases from V and 4 bases from J; junction bases left unmatched: 11. Germline loops: CDR1 SGHKS, CDR2 YYEKEE (reference sequence). The CDR3 region is CASSSLPGGPLETQYF. The CDR3 DNA sequence: TGTGCCAGCAGCTCCCTACCGGGGGGGCCCCTAGAGACCCAGTACTTC.

The gene calls are TRBV9 and TRBJ2-1, with 14 bases matching TRBD2. Looked up from germline, CDR1 is SGDLS and CDR2 is YYNGEE. V lost 2 bases, J lost 8 bases, and 9 bases stayed unmatched. This CDR3 has 17 residues. Written as DNA, the CDR3 is TGTGCCAGCAGCGTCGGACTAGCGGGGGGACCCGAGGATGAGCAGTTCTTC. Translation gives CASSVGLAGGPEDEQFF.

The V call is TRBV7-9, the J call TRBJ2-5, with 11 bases aligning to TRBD1. The CDR3 is 15 residues long. Losses at the gene ends were 5 bases for V and 5 bases for J; bases not matched to a gene: 7. CDR1 and CDR2 (germline): SEHNR, FQNEAQ (reference sequence). The CDR3 coding sequence is TGTGCCAGCAGCAAAGGGACAGGGGGATTGGAGACCCAGTACTTC. It yields the protein CASSKGTGGLETQYF.

There are many counts of this clone. J is TRBJ1-1 and V is TRBV7-9; a weak D match, TRBD1 (5 bases). The V end lost 3 bases, the J end lost 8 bases, and 10 bases lay between the germline ends. This CDR3 spans 12 amino acids. Germline values: CDR1 SEHNR, CDR2 FQNEAQ (reference sequence). The CDR3 here is CASSFQRQEAFF. The CDR3 DNA sequence: TGTGCCAGCAGCTTTCAGAGACAGGAAGCTTTCTTT.

The chain joins TRBV5-4 to TRBJ2-3, with D perhaps TRBD1 (6 bases). Germline V lookup: CDR1 SGHNT, CDR2 YYREEE (reference sequence). The CDR3 extends over 14 amino acids. Trimming removed 4 bases at V and 4 bases at J, with 13 bases between. CDR3 DNA sequence: TGTGCCAGCAGCCTAACAGGGCGGGCAGATACGCAGTATTTT. Its protein product is CASSLTGRADTQYF.

A few counts support this clone. V and J are TRBV9 and TRBJ2-5; 10 positions agree with TRBD2. CDR1 and CDR2 (germline): SGDLS, YYNGEE. This CDR3 comprises 16 residues. Trimming at V came to 7 bases and at J to 2 bases, leaving 11 bases not matched to a gene. In nucleotides, the CDR3 is TGTGCCAGCTCGGGAGCAGCGGGGGGGCTTCAAGAGACCCAGTACTTC. It is translated as CASSGAAGGLQETQYF.

This clone was seen more than once but under ten times. Other DNA sequences within the sample encode an identical CDR3. The rearrangement links TRBV5-4 to TRBJ2-7, with D perhaps TRBD2 (5 bases). Germline CDR1 reads SGHNT; CDR2 reads YYREEE (reference sequence). This CDR3 is built from 13 residues. Trimming removed 0 bases from V and 4 bases from J, with 8 bases in between. The CDR3 DNA reads as TGTGCCAGCAGCTTGGCGGGGAGTTACGAGCAGTACTTC. Encoded protein: CASSLAGSYEQYF.

The V call is TRBV7-2, the J call TRBJ2-3, with 9 bases that match TRBD2. V lost 5 bases and J lost 1; bases outside the gene matches: 4. This CDR3 contains 15 residues. CDR1 is SGHTA and CDR2 is FQGNSA in the germline V gene. The CDR3 loop is CASSRQRGGTDTQYF. CDR3 bases: TGTGCCAGCAGCCGTCAGCGGGGGGGCACAGATACGCAGTATTTT.

This clone has just a few counts. Written as DNA, the CDR3 is TGTGCCAGCAGCTTGATCGGACAGGGCAAAAACATTCAGTACTTC. As protein: CASSLIGQGKNIQYF. This chain connects TRBV5-6 to TRBJ2-4, with 8 positions matching TRBD1. Germline V gene sequence: CDR1 SGHDT, CDR2 YYEEEE. V was clipped by 1 base and J by 3 bases; unmatched bases: 3. CDR3 length: 15 amino acids.

This clone came up a few times. In DNA, the CDR3 is TGTGCCATCAGTGAGCTACAGCCGGGGAATACGCAGTATTTT. It translates to CAISELQPGNTQYF. The chain carries TRBV10-3 and TRBJ2-3; D is perhaps TRBD2 (5 bases). The V gene lost 2 bases and the J gene lost 7 bases, with 13 bases spanning the gap. Germline-derived CDR1 and CDR2 are ENHRY and SYGVKD. The length of the CDR3 is 14 residues.

This clone was observed a handful of times. J is TRBJ2-5 and V is TRBV7-6; D ambiguous. The germline gives CDR1 SGHVS, CDR2 FNYEAQ. This CDR3 contains 12 residues. V lost 5 bases and J 3 bases, leaving 7 bases between the germline ends. CDR3 coding DNA: TGTGCCAGCAGCCGTCGGGAAGAGACCCAGTACTTC. Its protein product is CASSRREETQYF.

This clone was seen only a few times. J is TRBJ2-5 and V is TRBV11-2; 9 nucleotides agree with TRBD1. The V gene's germline CDR1 is SGHAT and CDR2 FQNNGV. V shed 5 bases and J 3 bases; nucleotides not matched to a gene: 4. The CDR3 is 14 amino acids. The CDR3 is CASSIQGAEETQYF. The CDR3 nucleotides are TGTGCCAGCAGCATACAGGGGGCTGAAGAGACCCAGTACTTC. Looking up the rest from reference TRBV11-2 and TRBJ2-5 gives the full variable domain: EAGVAQSPRYKIIEKRQSVAFWCNPISGHATLYWYQQILGQGPKLLIQFQNNGVVDDSQLPKDRFSAERLKGVDSTLKIQPAKLEDSAVYLCASSIQGAEETQYFGPGTRLLVL.

This clone appeared a few times. The rearrangement joins TRBV6-6 to TRBJ2-6; D perhaps matches TRBD2 (6 bases). CDR1 is MNHNY and CDR2 is SVGAGI in the germline V gene (reference sequence). This CDR3 spans 15 amino acids. Between the trimmed V and J ends, which lost 4 bases and 0 bases, there was a span of 7 bases. In DNA form, the CDR3 reads TGTGCCAGCAGTTTGGGGGGCTCTGGGGCCAACGTCCTGACTTTC. This translates into CASSLGGSGANVLTF.

This clone occurred many times. The V gene is TRBV16, the J gene TRBJ1-2, with D uncertain. The CDR3 covers 13 residues. Germline CDR1 and CDR2: KGHSY and FQNENV. Trimming left V 2 bases short and J 1 base short, with 5 bases between. CDR3 protein: CASSQGLNYGYTF. Here the CDR3 DNA reads TGTGCCAGCAGCCAAGGGCTTAACTATGGCTACACCTTC.

The rearrangement links TRBV19 to TRBJ2-4, with 15 bases matching TRBD2. The CDR3 length is 19 residues. After removal of 4 bases from V and 0 bases from J, the junction contained 7 bases not matched to a gene. Germline assignment: CDR1 LNHDA and CDR2 SQIVND (reference sequence). CDR3 sequence: CASSRGLAGGNLAKNIQYF. The CDR3 nucleotides read TGTGCCAGTAGTAGAGGACTAGCGGGGGGGAATCTAGCCAAAAACATTCAGTACTTC.

The CDR3 reads CASSYAGRAGYTF. CDR3 nucleotide sequence: TGTGCCAGCAGTTACGCGGGCCGGGCGGGCTACACCTTC. The chain joins TRBV6-5 to TRBJ1-2, with D hard to call. The germline V gene encodes CDR1 MNHEY and CDR2 SVGAGI. Trimming left V 2 bases short and J 8 bases short, with 12 bases between. The CDR3 is 13 amino acids.

This chain joins TRBV19 and TRBJ1-3, with D possibly being TRBD1 (6 bases). The germline V gene encodes CDR1 LNHDA and CDR2 SQIVND (reference sequence). V gave up 9 bases and J gave up 0 bases, with 12 bases separating them. The CDR3 covers 14 residues. DNA of the CDR3: TGTGCCAGCCGCACAGGGAGCTCTGGAAACACCATATATTTT. It specifies CASRTGSSGNTIYF.

A few counts support this clone. The rearrangement joins TRBV7-6 to TRBJ1-2, with a weak D call TRBD1 (6 bases). This CDR3 has 14 amino acids. V lost 1 base and J 1 base, leaving 7 bases between the germline ends. CDR1 and CDR2 (germline): SGHVS, FNYEAQ. This CDR3 reads CASSLEDSNYGYTF. The DNA for the CDR3 is TGTGCCAGCAGCTTAGAGGACAGTAACTATGGCTACACCTTC.

The chain is built from TRBV5-4 and TRBJ2-7, with 9 nucleotides matching TRBD1. CDR1 is SGHNT and CDR2 is YYREEE in the germline V gene (reference sequence). J was trimmed by 3 bases and V by 2 bases; bases with no gene match: 3. This CDR3 is 14 amino acids long. This chain's CDR3 is CASSFRTGVYEQYF. The CDR3 DNA follows: TGTGCCAGCAGCTTTAGGACAGGGGTCTACGAGCAGTACTTC.

This clone has just a few counts. This sequence joins TRBV4-3 and TRBJ1-1; the match to TRBD1 covers 9 bases. Germline trimming cut 0 bases from V and 1 base from J; bases unmatched to any gene: 3. CDR1 is LGHNA and CDR2 is YSLEER in the germline V gene. The CDR3 consists of 16 residues. This CDR3 reads CASSQDPQGANTEAFF. CDR3 DNA: TGCGCCAGCAGCCAAGATCCACAGGGGGCGAACACTGAAGCTTTCTTT.

This clone was detected only a few times. The J gene is TRBJ2-7, the V gene TRBV6-1; D is undetermined. The CDR3 spans 14 residues. Germline V gene sequence: CDR1 MNHNS, CDR2 SASEGT. V was cut by 2 bases and J by 4 bases, with 12 bases left in between. The CDR3 loop is CASSESYRLYEQYF. As DNA, the CDR3 is TGTGCCAGCAGTGAAAGCTACCGCCTTTACGAGCAGTACTTC.

In DNA, the CDR3 is TGCGCCAGCAGCCGGACACTCGCGAACACCGGGGAGCTGTTTTTT. It specifies CASSRTLANTGELFF. The V gene is TRBV5-1, the J gene TRBJ2-2; D may be TRBD1 (5 bases). Germline V gene data show CDR1 as SGHRS and CDR2 as YFSETQ. The CDR3 runs 15 residues. With 4 bases removed from V and 0 bases from J, the gap between germline ends came to 10 bases.

The chain joins TRBV5-1 to TRBJ1-2; 8 bases align to TRBD1. This CDR3 has 15 residues. V gave up 4 bases and J gave up 3 bases; unmatched junction bases: 8. Germline assignment: CDR1 SGHRS and CDR2 YFSETQ. The CDR3 bases are TGCGCCAGCAGCCCCCGGACAGGGAAAGACTATGGCTACACCTTC. Its protein product is CASSPRTGKDYGYTF.

This sequence joins TRBV7-2 and TRBJ2-7, with 10 bases identical to TRBD2. The CDR3 length is 15 residues. The germline CDR1 and CDR2 sequences are SGHTA and FQGNSA. J lost 1 base, V lost 5 bases, and 5 bases had no gene match. CDR3: CASSPASGGSYEQYF. CDR3 sequence (DNA): TGTGCCAGCAGCCCCGCTAGCGGGGGTTCCTACGAGCAGTACTTC.

The chain has TRBV11-2 and TRBJ2-7; 8 positions match TRBD2. The CDR3 contains 15 residues. CDR1 and CDR2 (germline): SGHAT, FQNNGV. V lost 5 bases, J lost 6 bases, and 12 bases stayed unmatched. The DNA for the CDR3 is TGTGCCAGCAGCCCCCTCGGACTAGCCAGCGGCGAGCAGTACTTC. This codes for CASSPLGLASGEQYF.

The chain links TRBV10-3 to TRBJ1-1; possibly TRBD1 for D (5 bases). Germline V gene lookup returns CDR1 ENHRY and CDR2 SYGVKD. V shed 11 bases and J shed 9 bases, with 16 bases lying between them. This CDR3 has 11 residues. Here the CDR3 DNA reads TGTGCCTCGGGGGAGACTCTCCAAGCTTTCTTT. Its translation: CASGETLQAFF.

DNA for the CDR3: TGTGCCAGCAGCCCCGGACAGGCCAAGGGGGAGACCCAGTACTTC. Amino acids: CASSPGQAKGETQYF. The chain couples TRBV14 to TRBJ2-5, with 7 positions matching TRBD1. Germline trimming cut 4 bases from V and 5 bases from J; bases unmatched to any gene: 10. The CDR3 totals 15 residues. Germline CDR1 is SGHDN and CDR2 is FVKESK.

This clone has just a few counts. The chain joins TRBV5-1 to TRBJ2-7, with a weak D call TRBD1 (6 bases). The CDR3 totals 14 residues. Germline V CDR1 and CDR2: SGHRS, YFSETQ. The V end lost 0 bases, the J end lost 4 bases, and 11 bases lay between the germline ends. CDR3 protein: CASSLGKGQYEQYF. Written as DNA, the CDR3 is TGCGCCAGCAGCTTGGGGAAAGGACAGTACGAGCAGTACTTC. The complete variable domain, with remaining parts taken from reference TRBV5-1 and TRBJ2-7, reads KAGVTQTPRYLIKTRGQQVTLSCSPISGHRSVSWYQQTPGQGLQFLFEYFSETQRNKGNFPGRFSGRQFSNSRSEMNVSTLELGDSALYLCASSLGKGQYEQYFGPGTRLTVT.

This clone has more than one count but fewer than ten. The chain joins TRBV5-1 to TRBJ2-5; 7 bases line up with TRBD2. Germline V CDR1 and CDR2: SGHRS, YFSETQ. V shed 2 bases and J 3 bases; nucleotides not matched to a gene: 1. There are 13 residues in the CDR3. CDR3 sequence: CASSLGLEETQYF. As DNA, the CDR3 is TGCGCCAGCAGCTTAGGACTAGAAGAGACCCAGTACTTC.

This clone occurred a few times. This chain links TRBV18 with TRBJ2-7, with D tentatively TRBD1 (6 bases). Germline assignment: CDR1 KGHSH and CDR2 LQKENI. V dropped 6 bases and J dropped 1 base, with 13 bases sitting between them. The CDR3 runs 14 residues. The CDR3 nucleotides are TGTGCCAGCTCGCCGGGACACTCTTCCTACGAGCAGTACTTC. Amino acid sequence: CASSPGHSSYEQYF.

The chain employs TRBV7-2 and TRBJ2-5; 11 nucleotides agree with TRBD2. The V gene's germline CDR1 is SGHTA and CDR2 FQGNSA. Trimming at V came to 3 bases and at J to 5 bases, leaving 8 bases not matched to a gene. This CDR3 has 16 amino acids. The CDR3 sequence is CASSFLIAGGHETQYF. CDR3 nucleotides: TGTGCCAGCAGCTTCCTGATAGCGGGGGGGCATGAGACCCAGTACTTC. The variable domain in full, with the rest retrieved from reference TRBV7-2 and TRBJ2-5, is GAGVSQSPSNKVTEKGKDVELRCDPISGHTALYWYRQSLGQGLEFLIYFQGNSAPDKSGLPSDRFSAERTGGSVSTLTIQRTQQEDSAVYLCASSFLIAGGHETQYFGPGTRLLVL.

The chain employs TRBV5-6 and TRBJ1-1, with TRBD1 as a possible D gene (5 bases). The V end lost 0 bases, the J end lost 5 bases, and 8 bases lay between the germline ends. Germline values: CDR1 SGHDT, CDR2 YYEEEE. The CDR3 is 13 amino acids. For the CDR3, the DNA is TGTGCCAGCAGCTTGGACAGGATGACTGAAGCTTTCTTT. The encoded protein is CASSLDRMTEAFF.